A selection of T cell receptor beta chains follows, all from one sample in a study of blood T cells in healthy people across ages. A single record per CDR3 protein comes from TCRdb applying MiXCR to the 5' RACE reads. The repertoire has around 700,000 distinct CDR3 sequences, 25% of them found once; the top ten carry 8% to 10%. These data are also associated with another study on T cells of mothers and their children.

The sequenced sample was blood. Every receptor here comes from a boy younger than 18 in good health. CDR3s leave out the opening cysteine and the closing phenylalanine or tryptophan. A row's size may be missing; if present it is once, few, many or a size class.

TRBJ1-2	TRBV7-9	few	12	ASIPPGTGVGYT
TRBJ1-1	TRBV7-9	-	10	AGHGMNTEAF
TRBJ1-2	TRBV25-1	few	10	ASSDGLYGYT
TRBJ2-7	TRBV2	-	13	ASRATGSWTYEQY
TRBJ2-1	TRBV20-1	few	13	SAKPWREGGNEQF
TRBJ2-7	TRBV7-2	-	13	ASSLATSGTFEQY
TRBJ2-7	TRBV28	-	13	ASRPSGQGDYEQY
TRBJ2-1	TRBV20-1	few	15	SARKALAGGPINEQF
TRBJ2-2	TRBV4-3	-	14	ASSQDRLLNTGEPF
TRBJ1-1	TRBV20-1	few	11	SATERKGGKAF
TRBJ2-7	TRBV15	-	10	ATSRDVHEQY
TRBJ2-5	TRBV4-1	few	13	ASSQGYGSGETQY
TRBJ2-7	TRBV20-1	-	11	SAVPTVSYEQY
TRBJ2-1	TRBV4-2	few	15	ASSQGVGGGAWNEQF
TRBJ1-3	TRBV3-1	-	14	ASSLGTGYSGNTIY
TRBJ2-5	TRBV4-3	once	15	ASSQRDRDDMEETQY
TRBJ1-2	TRBV2	few	11	ASSEAPGNGYT
TRBJ1-5	TRBV12-3/TRBV12-4	few	11	ASRSDMTQPQH
TRBJ2-5	TRBV20-1	few	9	SASHQETQY
TRBJ2-5	TRBV15	few	13	ATSRDRAGAKTQY
TRBJ1-2	TRBV11-2	few	14	ASSLPPGGGDFGYT
-	TRBV15	few	13	ATSRGQGNRETQY
-	TRBV10-2	few	10	ASGNREETQY
TRBJ2-5	TRBV28	-	16	ASENAGLAGGKVETQY
TRBJ2-5	TRBV6-5	few	13	ASRPGQGWGETQY
TRBJ2-7	TRBV5-5	few	13	ASSLAQQRTYEQY
TRBJ2-7	TRBV12-3/TRBV12-4	few	12	ASSLGTGVDEQY
TRBJ1-4	TRBV5-1	-	15	ASSLLPRAVLVEKLF
TRBJ2-7	TRBV5-4	-	14	ASSPPGGAGVYEQY
TRBJ2-3	TRBV12-3/TRBV12-4	-	13	ASSKEAAVTDTQY
TRBJ2-1	TRBV20-1	few	14	SARVASGNAYNEQF
TRBJ1-4	TRBV2	few	18	ATLSMGVDRGSSTNEKLF
TRBJ2-5	TRBV2	few	12	AILPSGIGETQY
TRBJ1-1	TRBV3-1	-	10	ASSQGWTEAF
TRBJ2-7	TRBV29-1	-	11	SVEQGLSQEQY
TRBJ2-2	TRBV10-3	once	12	AISERTGTGELF
TRBJ2-7	TRBV12-3/TRBV12-4	-	11	ASRPSTAVEQY
-	TRBV18	-	11	ASSPPGRYEQY
TRBJ1-2	TRBV12-3/TRBV12-4	few	13	ASSPRTGTYYGYT
TRBJ2-1	TRBV29-1	-	17	SVEASGREGESSYNEQF
TRBJ1-1	TRBV13	few	11	ASSIRIQVRAF
TRBJ1-4	TRBV9	-	15	ASSGPDRDSTNEKLF
TRBJ2-5	TRBV7-6	few	16	ASSLGRLAGLEGETQY
TRBJ2-3	TRBV7-3	-	12	ASSLGREGDTQY
TRBJ1-2	TRBV9	-	13	ASSPGQKTNYGYT
TRBJ2-1	TRBV20-1	-	15	SAQGKRLGSSYNEQF
TRBJ1-3	TRBV29-1	few	12	SVVVDRKGNTIY
TRBJ1-1	TRBV7-7	few	13	ASSLQGGLNTEAF
TRBJ1-2	TRBV2	-	10	ASDRGYYGYT
TRBJ1-2	TRBV7-9	-	13	ASSLIMDSRSGYT